A selection of T cell receptor beta chains follows, all from one sample in a study of technical replicates of blood from a few donors. Sequencing used immunoSEQ multiplex PCR; TCRdb keeps in-frame clones, though not all of them. The sample contains more than 90,000 clones, about 94% of which appear only once. Source material: T cells isolated from PBMCs. These receptors all stem from a human donor in good health. CDR3s include the opening cysteine and the closing phenylalanine or tryptophan. The order of the fields is CDR3 length, V gene, J gene, CDR3 protein.

>16|TRBV11-3|TRBJ2-3
CASSWTGISGTDTQYF
>14|TRBV6-5|TRBJ2-5
CASRRRGVQETQYF
>14|TRBV27|TRBJ1-1
CASSPRSSGTEAFF
>14|TRBV7-7|TRBJ2-7
CASSYMRTGGEQYF
>17|TRBV18|TRBJ1-6
CASSPPGSNREGSPLHF
>13|TRBV6-1|TRBJ2-5
CASRTRGQETQYF
>14|TRBV5-6|TRBJ1-5
CASSPYRAGQPQHF
>16|TRBV7-6|TRBJ2-6
CASSLAPGSGANVLTF
>14|TRBV6-1|TRBJ2-7
CASSRTGGGYEQYF
>16|TRBV9|TRBJ2-3
CASSVARTIDTDTQYF
>14|TRBV5-1|TRBJ2-7
CASSPEGGTYEQYF
>13|TRBV4-1|TRBJ1-1
CASSLSMGPEAFF
>16|TRBV4-1|TRBJ2-7
CASSQGGFGGTYEQYF
>13|TRBV4-1|TRBJ1-5
CASSQDLGQPQHF
>12|TRBV6-1|TRBJ2-1
CSTGRPYNEQFF
>15|TRBV27|TRBJ2-5
CASNKLRDYQETQYF
>15|TRBV4-2|TRBJ2-5
CASSHKSARQETQYF
>14|TRBV7-9|TRBJ2-7
CASRDTLSSYEQYF
>13|TRBV5-1|TRBJ1-1
CASSLAGRSGAFF
>14|TRBV14|TRBJ1-2
CASSLGRVTYGYTF
>15|TRBV19|TRBJ2-6
CASSIAGVGANVLTF
>14|TRBV4-1|-
CASSQGPGSYEQYF
>16|TRBV27|TRBJ2-3
CASRETSGLLGDTQYF
>12|TRBV5-4|TRBJ2-5
CASSAPRETQYF
>12|TRBV7-2|TRBJ2-5
CASSYPPGLAHF
>14|TRBV27|TRBJ1-6
CASSLNRLNSPLHF
>16|TRBV5-4|TRBJ2-6
CASSLRQGIRANVLTF
>14|TRBV29-1|TRBJ2-3
CSVDSGTGTDTQYF
>16|TRBV9|TRBJ2-1
CASSGRLACSYNEQFF
>13|TRBV9|TRBJ2-7
CASSVGPAGEQYF
>14|TRBV28|TRBJ2-3
CASSPTGVADTQYF
>10|TRBV20-1|TRBJ2-1
CSAKHNEQFF
>15|TRBV28|TRBJ2-7
CASSAAPSNSYEQYF
>16|TRBV4-2|TRBJ2-3
CASSPFGSGGTDTQYF
>15|TRBV19|TRBJ2-7
CASSDTGTGIDEQYF
>22|TRBV4-2|TRBJ2-6
CASSQALAAGVGWGSGANVLTF
>15|TRBV7-9|TRBJ2-5
CASSLRLAGEETQYF
>14|TRBV29-1|TRBJ2-1
CSVEDSRGYNEQFF
>14|TRBV5-1|TRBJ2-7
CASSSGTGTYEQYF
>14|TRBV25-1|TRBJ2-1
CATQLASIYNEQFF
>15|TRBV5-1|TRBJ2-7
CASSLGGTGSNEQYF
>15|TRBV6-5|TRBJ2-2
CASRSGLAGDGELFF
>14|TRBV15|TRBJ2-4
CATSRDYAENIQYF
>14|TRBV13|TRBJ2-2
CASCADRVGGELFF
>13|TRBV7-9|TRBJ2-7
CASSQPTGYEQYF
>15|TRBV7-6|TRBJ1-3
CASTLEPTGRNTIYF
>13|TRBV19|TRBJ2-1
CASSVGLVNEQFF